This is a list of T cell receptor beta chains from one sample in a study of blood T cell repertoires in COVID-19. The assay was immunoSEQ multiplex PCR, and TCRdb's table has in-frame clones only and misses some. The data show about 25,000 clones, about nine tenths seen once. The sample comprised peripheral blood. Receptor source: a man in his forties or fifties with active COVID-19. CDR3s include the opening cysteine and the closing phenylalanine or tryptophan. The D gene is left open where the match is weak. Expanded clones get a size class; other rows say once, few or many, or leave the size out.

size	V	J	D	CDR3	DNA
.	TRBV6-5	TRBJ1-3	.	CASSIDSGTLDTIYF	TGTGCCAGCAGCATCGATTCCGGGACATTGGACACCATATATTTT
.	TRBV6-2/TRBV6-3	TRBJ2-5	.	CASSSKETQYF	TGTGCCAGCAGTTCCAAAGAGACCCAGTACTTC
.	TRBV4-3	TRBJ2-1	.	CASSQDPGRGDEQFF	TGCGCCAGCAGCCAAGATCCAGGAAGGGGCGATGAGCAGTTCTTC
.	TRBV30	TRBJ2-6	.	CAWSVHRGGSGANVLTF	TGTGCCTGGAGTGTACATAGGGGGGGCTCTGGGGCCAACGTCCTGACTTTC
few	TRBV6-5	TRBJ2-6	TRBD1	CASSSGTGGANVLTF	TGTGCCAGCAGCTCCGGGACAGGCGGGGCCAACGTCCTGACTTTC
.	TRBV4-3	TRBJ2-1	TRBD2	CASSQHTSGSYNEQFF	TGCGCCAGCAGCCAACACACTAGCGGGAGCTACAATGAGCAGTTCTTC
.	TRBV25-1	TRBJ1-4	.	CASSGRTNEKLFF	TGTGCCAGCAGTGGCAGAACTAATGAAAAACTGTTTTTT
.	TRBV5-1	TRBJ2-5	TRBD2	CATNSGAEYQETQYF	TGCGCCACCAATAGCGGGGCCGAGTACCAAGAGACCCAGTACTTC
.	TRBV10-1	TRBJ1-4	.	CASSEDGGEGEKLFF	TGCGCCAGCAGCGAGGATGGGGGCGAAGGTGAAAAACTGTTTTTT
.	TRBV11-2	TRBJ2-1	.	CASSSRMVGYNEQFF	TGTGCCAGCAGCTCTAGGATGGTAGGTTACAATGAGCAGTTCTTC
.	TRBV5-5	TRBJ1-4	.	CASSWQTANEKLFF	TGTGCCAGCAGCTGGCAGACAGCTAATGAAAAACTGTTTTTT
.	TRBV7-3	TRBJ1-2	.	CASSLEGQLNYGYTF	TGTGCCAGCAGCTTAGAGGGACAACTCAACTATGGCTACACCTTC
.	TRBV5-6	TRBJ1-4	.	CASSFEGLNEKLFF	TGTGCCAGCAGCTTTGAGGGACTTAATGAAAAACTGTTTTTT
.	TRBV6-5	TRBJ2-7	TRBD1	CASRLGTGAYEQYF	TGTGCCAGCAGGTTGGGGACAGGAGCCTACGAGCAGTACTTC
once	TRBV18	TRBJ1-1	.	CASSPPLGGGTDTEAFF	TGTGCCAGCTCACCACCGCTGGGGGGGGGAACCGATACTGAAGCTTTCTTT
.	TRBV19	TRBJ1-3	.	CASSMGGLTSGNTIYF	TGTGCCAGTAGTATGGGGGGGCTAACCTCTGGAAACACCATATATTTT
.	TRBV12-5	TRBJ1-6	.	CASGFVAGRGAYNSPLHF	TGTGCTAGTGGTTTCGTCGCGGGCAGGGGCGCTTATAATTCACCCCTCCACTTT
.	TRBV18	TRBJ2-3	.	CASSTRGDGVSTDTQYF	TGTGCCAGCTCCACCAGGGGAGACGGAGTTAGCACAGATACGCAGTATTTT
.	TRBV7-9	TRBJ2-1	.	CASSLSGVNEQFF	TGTGCCAGCAGCTTATCGGGAGTCAATGAGCAGTTCTTC
.	TRBV6-5	TRBJ1-6	.	CASSYQQVSYNSPLHF	TGTGCCAGCAGTTACCAACAGGTCTCGTATAATTCACCCCTCCACTTT
.	TRBV5-1	TRBJ2-7	.	CASSLGDSSYEQYF	TGCGCCAGCAGCTTGGGTGACAGCTCCTACGAGCAGTACTTC
.	TRBV2	TRBJ2-5	.	CASSDSQGQFQETQYF	TGTGCCAGCAGTGATTCTCAGGGGCAGTTCCAAGAGACCCAGTACTTC
.	TRBV3-1/TRBV3-2	TRBJ1-3	TRBD1	CASSQLTGAGNTIYF	TGTGCCAGCAGCCAGCTGACAGGGGCTGGAAACACCATATATTTT
.	TRBV24-1	TRBJ2-5	TRBD2	CATSSASGGHHRETQYF	TGTGCCACCAGCTCTGCTAGCGGGGGGCACCACCGGGAGACCCAGTACTTC
.	TRBV7-2	TRBJ2-4	TRBD1	CASRLTGGSAKNIQYF	TGTGCCAGCAGATTGACAGGGGGCTCTGCCAAAAACATTCAGTACTTC